Shown below are 22 T cell receptor beta chains from a single sample sequenced in a study of blood T cell repertoires in COVID-19 (dated by TCRdb to about 2020). To prepare the library, the immunoSEQ multiplex PCR assay was applied. The clones in this table, taken by TCRdb from immuneACCESS, are in-frame only. Not every clone is retained; where verified, under half of the shortfall comes from an unresolved V gene, and the cause of the rest is unknown. The sample table holds 200,000 to 250,000 clones, of which over 70% were seen once. Of the sample, roughly 3.7% is held by the ten largest clones. The sample comprised PBMCs or T cells enriched from blood (not recorded which). These receptors came from a woman aged 25 to 39 who had been exposed to COVID-19.

This clone was counted once. The chain carries TRBV2 and TRBJ1-6, with TRBD1 matching 7 bases. The germline gives CDR1 SNHLY, CDR2 FYNNEI. V lost 6 bases and J lost 8; bases outside the gene matches: 10. This CDR3 is built from 15 residues. The CDR3, as DNA: TGTGCCAGCAGCCTCGACAGGGTCCCTTATTCACCCCTCCACTTT. This sequence encodes CASSLDRVPYSPLHF.

The chain joins TRBV4-1 to TRBJ2-7; 7 nucleotides match TRBD2. With V trimmed by 4 bases and J by 6 bases, 9 bases remained unmatched. Germline-derived CDR1 and CDR2 are MGHRA and YSYEKL. The length of the CDR3 is 14 residues. CDR3 loop: CASSPGGGRGEQYF. The CDR3 DNA reads as TGCGCCAGCAGCCCCGGCGGGGGTCGGGGCGAGCAGTACTTC.

The chain carries TRBV11-3 and TRBJ2-5; no clear D gene. CDR1 SGHNT and CDR2 YENEEA come from the germline V gene. The germline V and J ends were trimmed by 1 base and 3 bases, with 6 bases remaining between them. The length of the CDR3 is 13 residues. The CDR3 loop is CASSLGQKETQYF. CDR3 nucleotides: TGTGCCAGCAGCTTAGGCCAGAAAGAGACCCAGTACTTC.

The V and J genes are TRBV9 and TRBJ2-5; 13 bases are shared with TRBD2. The CDR3 covers 15 residues. Per the germline V gene, CDR1 is SGDLS and CDR2 is YYNGEE. V lost 3 bases, J lost 5 bases, and 4 bases stayed unmatched. The CDR3 DNA sequence: TGTGCCAGCAGCGATCGGACTAGCGGGAGTGAGACCCAGTACTTC. Amino acid sequence: CASSDRTSGSETQYF. Based on the CDR3 plus reference TRBV9 and TRBJ2-5, the full variable domain is DSGVTQTPKHLITATGQRVTLRCSPRSGDLSVYWYQQSLDQGLQFLIQYYNGEERAKGNILERFSAQQFPDLHSELNLSSLELGDSALYFCASSDRTSGSETQYFGPGTRLLVL.

The chain has TRBV30 and TRBJ2-1, with D unclear. The CDR3 is 14 residues long. The V end lost 7 bases, the J end lost 3 bases, and 16 bases lay between the germline ends. Per the germline V gene, CDR1 is GTSNPN and CDR2 is SVGIG (reference sequence). The CDR3 here is CAYSRLSGYNEQFF. Here the CDR3 DNA reads TGTGCCTACTCCCGGTTGAGTGGCTACAATGAGCAGTTCTTC.

This chain links TRBV4-1 with TRBJ1-2; 12 nucleotides match TRBD1. This CDR3 is 15 amino acids long. In germline, CDR1 is MGHRA, CDR2 YSYEKL. V was pared by 5 bases and J by 6 bases, with 7 bases of the junction left unmatched. CDR3 amino acids: CASSVPGQGADGYTF. The CDR3 nucleotides read TGCGCCAGCAGCGTTCCGGGACAGGGGGCGGATGGCTACACCTTC.

This rearrangement joins TRBV24-1 to TRBJ2-1; D is possibly TRBD2 (5 bases). V shed 2 bases and J shed 9 bases, with 16 bases lying between them. Germline assignment: CDR1 KGHDR and CDR2 SFDVKD. CDR3 length equals 15 residues. The CDR3 sequence: CATSDYGPDYGEQFF. The CDR3 DNA is TGTGCCACCAGTGATTATGGCCCAGACTACGGTGAGCAGTTCTTC.

This clone was detected a few times. This rearrangement joins TRBV3-1 (or the pseudogene TRBV3-2) to TRBJ2-1; 11 bases line up with TRBD2. J lost 5 bases, V lost 3 bases, and 9 bases had no gene match. This CDR3 spans 17 amino acids. Germline loops: CDR1 LGHDT, CDR2 YNNKEL (reference sequence). For the CDR3, the DNA is TGTGCCAGCAGCCACAACACACAGGGACTAGCGGACAATGAGCAGTTCTTC. Translated, it gives CASSHNTQGLADNEQFF.

V and J are TRBV27 and TRBJ2-3, with D possibly TRBD2 on 5 matching bases. Germline CDR1 is MNHEY and CDR2 is SMNVEV (reference sequence). The CDR3 spans 14 residues. V lost 7 bases, J lost 6 bases, and 17 bases lay in between. The CDR3 spells CASNPLAGPDTQYF. In nucleotides, the CDR3 is TGTGCCAGCAATCCTCTAGCTGGCCCGGATACGCAGTATTTT.

This sequence joins TRBV7-8 and TRBJ2-5; D remains unclear. The germline gives CDR1 SGHVS, CDR2 FQNEAQ. Trimming pared 4 bases from V and 5 bases from J, leaving 5 bases between. The CDR3 covers 11 residues. The CDR3 bases are TGTGCCAGCAGCTCCCGGGAGACCCAGTACTTC. It codes for CASSSRETQYF.

This clone was seen more than once but under ten times. This rearrangement joins TRBV19 to TRBJ2-2, with D tentatively TRBD2 (6 bases). Trimming removed 6 bases at V and 6 bases at J, with 17 bases between. The germline V gene encodes CDR1 LNHDA and CDR2 SQIVND (reference sequence). This CDR3 has 15 amino acids. As DNA, the CDR3 is TGTGCCAGTAGCCCCGGTGGGGGGAGTCCCGGGGAGCTGTTTTTT. Translation gives CASSPGGGSPGELFF.

This chain joins TRBV21-1 and TRBJ1-2; the DNA was not used to check the table's D call, TRBD1. TRBV21-1 is described as a pseudogene. This CDR3 has 14 amino acids. The CDR3 nucleotides read TGTGCCAGCAACCGACGGGGACAGTACTATGGCTACACCTTC. This codes for CASNRRGQYYGYTF.

Many counts were recorded for this clone. The chain couples TRBV6-5 to TRBJ2-5; 11 nucleotides agree with TRBD2. CDR1 is MNHEY and CDR2 is SVGAGI in the germline V gene. CDR3 length equals 15 residues. V lost 7 bases to trimming and J lost 0 bases; unmatched junction nucleotides: 4. This chain's CDR3 is CASNILAGDQETQYF. The DNA for the CDR3 is TGTGCCAGCAACATACTAGCGGGAGACCAAGAGACCCAGTACTTC.

CDR3 sequence (DNA): TGCAGCGGGGGACTAGCTAAAGAGTCCCACGAGCAGTACTTC. It encodes CSGGLAKESHEQYF. The chain combines TRBV29-1 with TRBJ2-7; 9 positions match TRBD2. Germline CDR1 and CDR2: SQVTM and ANQGSEA. The CDR3 is 14 residues long. V shed 7 bases, J shed 5 bases, and the junction held 12 bases outside the gene matches.

The chain has TRBV4-2 and TRBJ2-4, with 13 bases fitting TRBD2. The junction had 10 bases not matched to a gene; V was cut back by 1 base and J by 1 base. Germline V CDR1 and CDR2: LGHNA, YNFKEQ. CDR3 size: 20 residues. In DNA, the CDR3 is TGTGCCAGCAGCCAAGGTCGGACTAGCGGGAGTTTGAGGGCCAAAAACATTCAGTACTTC. Its translation is CASSQGRTSGSLRAKNIQYF.

The chain combines TRBV2 with TRBJ1-1, with D unresolved. CDR1 SNHLY and CDR2 FYNNEI come from the germline V gene. This CDR3 region has 14 residues. Trimming left V 1 base short and J 2 bases short, with 8 bases between. In DNA, the CDR3 is TGTGCCAGCAGTGAAGAGGAGGGAAACACTGAAGCTTTCTTT. Residues: CASSEEEGNTEAFF.

This sequence joins TRBV21-1 and TRBJ2-1; the table names TRBD2, a call not compared with the DNA. TRBV21-1 is described as a pseudogene. The CDR3 extends over 15 amino acids. The chain's CDR3 is CASNWPGLGSNEQFF. CDR3 DNA sequence: TGTGCCAGCAACTGGCCGGGACTAGGCTCCAATGAGCAGTTCTTC.

V gene TRBV9 combines with J gene TRBJ1-3; 10 bases are a match to TRBD1. Unmatched junction bases numbered 4, after V lost 2 bases and J lost 2 bases. In germline, CDR1 is SGDLS, CDR2 YYNGEE. This CDR3 comprises 16 residues. The CDR3 here is CASSVGTGAPGNTIYF. In DNA form, the CDR3 reads TGTGCCAGCAGCGTCGGGACAGGGGCCCCTGGAAACACCATATATTTT.

This sequence joins TRBV5-1 and TRBJ1-1, with TRBD1 matching over 8 bases. The CDR3 is 15 residues long. Germline lookup yields CDR1 SGHRS and CDR2 YFSETQ. With V trimmed by 4 bases and J by 2 bases, 7 bases remained unmatched. This CDR3 reads CASSNEGQANTEAFF. DNA of the CDR3: TGCGCCAGCAGCAATGAGGGACAGGCTAACACTGAAGCTTTCTTT.

The chain employs TRBV6-5 and TRBJ2-2; tentative D call: TRBD1 (5 bases). V gave up 5 bases and J gave up 3 bases, with 13 bases separating them. CDR3 length: 15 amino acids. Germline loops: CDR1 MNHEY, CDR2 SVGAGI. CDR3 sequence (DNA): TGTGCCAGCAGTCCCCCAGGACAATACACCGGGGAGCTGTTTTTT. Translated: CASSPPGQYTGELFF.

The chain employs TRBV7-8 and TRBJ2-4, with D possibly TRBD1 on 6 matching bases. Germline-derived CDR1 and CDR2 are SGHVS and FQNEAQ. V lost 0 bases and J 7 bases, leaving 16 bases between the germline ends. The CDR3 loop spans 16 amino acids. In DNA form, the CDR3 reads TGTGCCAGCAGCTTAGCCGACCCAGGGGTTATCAACATTCAGTACTTC. Its protein product is CASSLADPGVINIQYF.

This CDR3 is CASGPGGFGNQPQHF. CDR3 coding DNA: TGTGCCAGCGGCCCTGGAGGATTCGGCAATCAGCCCCAGCATTTT. V is TRBV6-5 and J is TRBJ1-5; no firm D call. The CDR3 is 15 residues long. V shed 8 bases and J shed 2 bases, with 16 bases lying between them. The germline V gene has CDR1 MNHEY and CDR2 SVGAGI.